The 16 T cell receptor beta chains in this list originate from one sample, sequenced in a study of cytomegalovirus exposure and HLA in healthy donors. The primer mix had 60 Vbeta and 13 Jbeta primers. Some clones are missing from TCRdb's copy, which holds only in-frame ones; the method was immunoSEQ multiplex PCR. The sample has over 100,000 clones. The sample taken for sequencing was PBMCs. The receptor set was obtained from a middle-aged man in good health and CMV-seropositive.

The V and J genes are TRBV11-3 and TRBJ2-2; 14 bases map to TRBD2. The CDR3 has 17 amino acids. Germline V gives CDR1 SGHNT, CDR2 YENEEA. V was pared by 5 bases and J by 2 bases, with 4 bases of the junction left unmatched. The CDR3 is CASSRTSGRINTGELFF. The CDR3 DNA sequence: TGTGCCAGCAGCAGGACTAGCGGGAGGATAAACACCGGGGAGCTGTTTTTT.

The J gene is TRBJ2-1, the V gene TRBV28, with D perhaps matching TRBD1 (6 bases). V gave up 5 bases and J gave up 6 bases, with 11 bases separating them. From germline, CDR1 is MDHEN and CDR2 SYDVKM. The CDR3 has 13 amino acids. CDR3 DNA: TGTGCCAGCAGTCAGCGACAGGTCAATGAGCAGTTCTTC. It translates to CASSQRQVNEQFF.

The chain joins TRBV15 to TRBJ2-1, with 12 bases lining up with TRBD2. The V and J ends lost 1 base and 5 bases, in that order; junction bases with no gene match: 0. This CDR3 has 15 amino acids. Germline CDR1 reads LNHNV; CDR2 reads YYDKDF (reference sequence). As DNA, the CDR3 is TGTGCCACCAGCAGAGGACTAGCGGGAGACAATGAGCAGTTCTTC. Its protein product is CATSRGLAGDNEQFF.

V usage is TRBV5-8 and J usage is TRBJ1-5; D is unresolved. The CDR3 is 15 residues long. CDR1 SGHTS and CDR2 YDEGEE come from the germline V gene. V was cut by 4 bases and J by 0 bases, with 11 bases left in between. As DNA, the CDR3 is TGTGCCAGCAGCCAACTTAGGAGTAGCAATCAGCCCCAGCATTTT. It translates to CASSQLRSSNQPQHF. Full variable domain (rest looked up from reference TRBV5-8 and TRBJ1-5): EAGVTQSPTHLIKTRGQQATLRCSPISGHTSVYWYQQALGLGLQFLLWYDEGEERNRGNFPPRFSGRQFPNYSSELNVNALELEDSALYLCASSQLRSSNQPQHFGDGTRLSIL.

As for this clone: Distinct nucleotide sequences in the sample also encode this CDR3. V usage is TRBV27 and J usage is TRBJ2-1, with 7 bases identical to TRBD2. Germline trimming cut 5 bases from V and 0 bases from J; bases unmatched to any gene: 10. Per the germline V gene, CDR1 is MNHEY and CDR2 is SMNVEV (reference sequence). The length of the CDR3 is 17 residues. The CDR3 bases are TGTGCCAGCAGTCACGGCGTTAGCGGGCCCTCCTACAATGAGCAGTTCTTC. Encoded protein: CASSHGVSGPSYNEQFF.

The V call is TRBV19, the J call TRBJ2-7; TRBD2 matches 10 bases. V shed 4 bases, J shed 2 bases, and the junction held 8 bases outside the gene matches. The germline CDR1 and CDR2 sequences are LNHDA and SQIVND (reference sequence). The CDR3 length is 16 residues. CDR3 residues: CASSKGLAHAPYEQYF. In nucleotides, the CDR3 is TGTGCCAGTAGTAAGGGACTAGCGCACGCCCCCTACGAGCAGTACTTC.

This sequence joins TRBV7-9 and TRBJ2-7; tentative D call: TRBD2 (6 bases). V dropped 1 base and J dropped 0 bases, with 10 bases sitting between them. The CDR3 is 15 amino acids. Germline loops: CDR1 SEHNR, CDR2 FQNEAQ (reference sequence). CDR3 residues: CASSLVGTASYEQYF. CDR3 coding DNA: TGTGCCAGCAGCTTAGTTGGGACTGCCTCCTACGAGCAGTACTTC.

The chain joins TRBV19 to TRBJ2-7; TRBD1 aligns across 8 bases. Germline lookup yields CDR1 LNHDA and CDR2 SQIVND (reference sequence). Trimming took 3 bases from V and 4 from J; bases not matched to a gene: 8. The length of the CDR3 is 15 residues. The DNA of the CDR3 is TGTGCCAGTAGTATTGTGACAGGGGAAGGATACGAGCAGTACTTC. The encoded protein is CASSIVTGEGYEQYF. The variable domain in full, with the rest retrieved from reference TRBV19 and TRBJ2-7, is DGGITQSPKYLFRKEGQNVTLSCEQNLNHDAMYWYRQDPGQGLRLIYYSQIVNDFQKGDIAEGYSVSREKKESFPLTVTSAQKNPTAFYLCASSIVTGEGYEQYFGPGTRLTVT.

Concerning this clone: One junction end does not reproduce the germline sequence, and a read error may be involved. The rearrangement joins TRBV6-5 to TRBJ2-7, with D possibly TRBD2 on 6 matching bases. The CDR3 spans 14 residues. In germline, CDR1 is MNHEY, CDR2 SVGAGI. In DNA form, the CDR3 reads TGTGCCAGCAGTCCAACCGGGACTTCCCCTTCTTGGACCTTC. Translating gives CASSPTGTSPSWTF.

V and J are TRBV4-2 and TRBJ2-5, with D perhaps TRBD2 (6 bases). The DNA end is more similar to TRBJ2-7, so the J call may be wrong. Germline lookup yields CDR1 LGHNA and CDR2 YNFKEQ. The length of the CDR3 is 14 residues. The CDR3 nucleotides are TGTGCCAGCAGCCCGACTGGGGGACTTCGCGAGCAGTACTTC. Its protein is CASSPTGGLREQYF.

The rearrangement uses TRBV19 and TRBJ1-5; a possible D gene is TRBD1 (6 bases). Trimming left V 0 bases short and J 0 bases short, with 6 bases between. The germline V gene encodes CDR1 LNHDA and CDR2 SQIVND (reference sequence). The CDR3 has 15 residues. The CDR3 region is CASSIEGGSNQPQHF. In nucleotides, the CDR3 is TGTGCCAGTAGTATAGAAGGGGGTAGCAATCAGCCCCAGCATTTT.

The V and J genes are TRBV18 and TRBJ2-7; D might be TRBD1 (6 bases). CDR1 is KGHSH, CDR2 LQKENI, per germline. The V end was cut by 5 bases, the J end by 4 bases, with 12 bases between. This CDR3 contains 13 residues. The CDR3 DNA follows: TGTGCCAGCTCAAAGGGGGATGTATACGAGCAGTACTTC. Protein product: CASSKGDVYEQYF.

The V gene is TRBV19, the J gene TRBJ2-1; 10 positions match TRBD1. With 8 bases clipped from V and 6 bases from J, the junction kept 4 bases outside the gene matches. The CDR3 totals 13 residues. Germline V gene lookup returns CDR1 LNHDA and CDR2 SQIVND (reference sequence). The chain's CDR3 is CASSRQGANEQFF. CDR3 bases: TGTGCCAGTTCGAGACAGGGGGCCAATGAGCAGTTCTTC.

The V and J genes are TRBV5-4 and TRBJ2-1, with 7 positions matching TRBD2. V lost 10 bases to trimming and J lost 8 bases; unmatched junction nucleotides: 9. The CDR3 contains 12 residues. The germline CDR1 and CDR2 sequences are SGHNT and YYREEE (reference sequence). The DNA of the CDR3 is TGTGCCGGGGGGGGGACCAGCCATGAGCAGTTCTTC. This translates into CAGGGTSHEQFF.

The rearrangement links TRBV5-6 to TRBJ1-1; 12 bases match TRBD1. This CDR3 contains 15 residues. Trimming cost V 6 bases and J 1 base; bases outside gene matches: 4. In germline, CDR1 is SGHDT, CDR2 YYEEEE. CDR3 sequence reads: CASTGTGGENTEAFF. CDR3 nucleotide sequence: TGTGCCAGCACCGGGACAGGGGGCGAGAACACTGAAGCTTTCTTT.

The chain is built from TRBV19 and TRBJ1-1, with a possible D match to TRBD1 (5 bases). Germline assignment: CDR1 LNHDA and CDR2 SQIVND (reference sequence). V shed 4 bases and J shed 4 bases, with 13 bases lying between them. The CDR3 covers 14 residues. The CDR3 DNA reads TGTGCCAGTAGTAGTGCAGAAGGGGTCACTGAAGCTTTCTTT. Its translation: CASSSAEGVTEAFF.